This TCR beta chain was sequenced in a study of control samples from healthy donors and cancer patients. CDR1 and CDR2 from the germline V gene are SGHNT and YYREEE (reference sequence). J lost 7 bases, V lost 3 bases, and 7 bases had no gene match. The CDR3 covers 15 residues. This table comes from immunoSEQ multiplex PCR, and its TCRdb copy is limited to in-frame clones, with some not included. The sample lists about 75,000 clones, 94% seen once, with 6.2% in the top ten. The specimen was blood. J is TRBJ2-7 and V is TRBV5-4; 13 bases line up with TRBD2. The TCR sequence derives from a woman aged 35 to 49 in good health. As DNA, the CDR3 is TGTGCCAGCAGCTCACTAGCGGGGGGGCTTGAAGAGCAGTACTTC. It yields the protein CASSSLAGGLEEQYF.